One and the same sample provided the 18 T cell receptor beta chains below, sequenced in a study of cytomegalovirus exposure and HLA in healthy donors (TCRdb year 2017). The library was generated by the immunoSEQ multiplex PCR assay. A mixture of 60 forward primers for TCR Vbeta segments and 13 reverse primers for TCR Jbeta segments was used in the multiplex PCR. As stored in TCRdb, this immuneACCESS dataset retains in-frame rearrangements with V and J assigned. A fraction of the clones does not appear; measured against another copy, unresolved V genes explain less than half of the discrepancy, and the remainder lacks a known reason. For this sample there are about 140,000 clones; about two thirds appear just once. Of the sample, 3.5% to 5% falls within the top ten clones. The material sequenced was PBMCs. Receptor source: a man in his sixties in good health and CMV-seronegative.

The rearrangement uses TRBV28 and TRBJ2-7; perhaps TRBD2 as D (6 bases). This CDR3 contains 14 residues. Per the germline V gene, CDR1 is MDHEN and CDR2 is SYDVKM. V lost 5 bases and J lost 3, with 14 bases in between. CDR3 nucleotide sequence: TGTGCCAGCAGTCTTCCGGGACTTAGCTACGAGCAGTACTTC. Its translation: CASSLPGLSYEQYF.

This chain links TRBV29-1 with TRBJ2-7, with TRBD1 identical over 7 bases. The CDR3 has 13 residues. J gave up 5 bases and V 0 bases, and 4 bases lay outside the gene matches. CDR1 and CDR2 from the germline V gene are SQVTM and ANQGSEA. The CDR3 spells CSVEESGGDEQYF. DNA for the CDR3: TGCAGCGTTGAAGAATCAGGGGGAGACGAGCAGTACTTC.

J is TRBJ1-2 and V is TRBV9; 7 nucleotides line up with TRBD1. Germline CDR1 SGDLS, CDR2 YYNGEE. V lost 4 bases, J lost 4 bases, and 7 bases stayed unmatched. The CDR3 runs 14 residues. For the CDR3, the DNA is TGTGCCAGCAGCTCCCGGACAGGCAGCTATGGCTACACCTTC. It codes for CASSSRTGSYGYTF.

V usage is TRBV14 and J usage is TRBJ2-6; possible D gene TRBD1, 7 bases. The germline V gene has CDR1 SGHDN and CDR2 FVKESK. The length of the CDR3 is 16 residues. Trimming removed 0 bases from V and 14 bases from J, with 20 bases in between. This CDR3 reads CASSQELATGGGFLTF. The CDR3 region has the DNA TGTGCCAGCAGCCAAGAGCTCGCGACAGGAGGGGGCTTCCTGACTTTC.

The chain is built from TRBV29-1 and TRBJ2-1; D uncertain. Germline values: CDR1 SQVTM, CDR2 ANQGSEA. Between the trimmed V and J ends, which lost 4 bases and 8 bases, there was a span of 9 bases. This CDR3 has 11 amino acids. The CDR3 DNA reads as TGCAGCGTTGTCGGTGGGCATGAGCAGTTCTTC. This sequence encodes CSVVGGHEQFF.

In DNA form, the CDR3 reads TGTGCCAGCAGTTCGGGTGACACCATATATTTT. Residues: CASSSGDTIYF. The rearrangement uses TRBV6-5 and TRBJ1-3; no clear D gene. The length of the CDR3 is 11 residues. The germline V gene has CDR1 MNHEY and CDR2 SVGAGI. The germline V and J ends were trimmed by 4 bases and 8 bases, with 6 bases remaining between them.

The chain uses TRBV19 and TRBJ2-7, with a tentative D call TRBD2 (6 bases). V dropped 11 bases and J dropped 7 bases, with 18 bases sitting between them. This CDR3 contains 12 residues. CDR1 and CDR2 from the germline V gene are LNHDA and SQIVND (reference sequence). This CDR3 is CASSTLAREQYF. The CDR3 nucleotides read TGTGCCTCAAGTACTCTAGCGCGGGAGCAGTACTTC.

CDR3 sequence reads: CASSPSPGVTEAFF. CDR3 DNA: TGTGCCAGCAGCCCATCACCAGGGGTCACTGAAGCTTTCTTT. The gene calls are TRBV11-2 and TRBJ1-1, with D possibly TRBD1 on 6 matching bases. Trimming removed 5 bases at V and 4 bases at J, with 14 bases between. The CDR3 loop spans 14 amino acids. Per germline, CDR1 SGHAT and CDR2 FQNNGV.

This chain's CDR3 is CASSESNGRAIYEQYF. CDR3 in DNA: TGCGCCAGCAGTGAGTCGAACGGGAGGGCCATCTACGAGCAGTACTTC. The gene calls are TRBV10-1 and TRBJ2-7; TRBD2 aligns across 8 bases. The CDR3 is 16 amino acids. After removal of 0 bases from V and 3 bases from J, the junction contained 7 bases not matched to a gene. Germline CDR1 WNHNN, CDR2 SYGVQD (reference sequence).

This chain links TRBV19 with TRBJ2-2; 9 bases agree with TRBD2. Looked up from germline, CDR1 is LNHDA and CDR2 is SQIVND (reference sequence). The CDR3 runs 15 residues. V was pared by 10 bases and J by 6 bases, with 12 bases of the junction left unmatched. The DNA of the CDR3 is TGTGCCACTAAGGACCAACTAGCGGGTGCCGGGGAGCTGTTTTTT. As protein: CATKDQLAGAGELFF.

The chain employs TRBV21-1 and TRBJ1-2; no check of the table's D call, TRBD1, against the DNA was made. TRBV21-1 is a documented pseudogene. The CDR3 spans 15 residues. DNA for the CDR3: TGTGCCAGCAGCAATGGACAGGAGGGGAACTATGGCTACACCTTC. As protein: CASSNGQEGNYGYTF.

Details on this clone: At one end, the junction sequence differs from germline, possibly due to a read error. V is TRBV30 and J is TRBJ1-2, with D unresolved. The CDR3 is 11 residues long. CDR1 GTSNPN and CDR2 SVGIG come from the germline V gene (reference sequence). The CDR3 DNA reads TGTGCCTGGGGTGTTATACGGGGCTACACCTTC. Its translation: CAWGVIRGYTF.

The CDR3 region has the DNA TGTGCCAGCAGCTTGGATCCAGGGGGAAATCAGCCCCAGCATTTT. It translates to CASSLDPGGNQPQHF. The chain recombines TRBV5-5 with TRBJ1-5; TRBD1 matches at 7 bases. Germline loops: CDR1 SGHKS, CDR2 YYEKEE (reference sequence). The junction had 4 bases not matched to a gene; V was cut back by 0 bases and J by 4 bases. This CDR3 has 15 residues.

The V gene is TRBV15, the J gene TRBJ1-2; D is ambiguous. This CDR3 spans 14 amino acids. Trimming shortened V by 0 bases and J by 7 bases, and 12 bases separated the two germline ends. Germline assignment: CDR1 LNHNV and CDR2 YYDKDF (reference sequence). The CDR3 sequence: CATSRDLEVSGYTF. As DNA, the CDR3 is TGTGCCACCAGCAGAGATCTTGAAGTTAGTGGCTACACCTTC. The full variable domain, with the rest looked up from reference TRBV15 and TRBJ1-2, is DAMVIQNPRYQVTQFGKPVTLSCSQTLNHNVMYWYQQKSSQAPKLLFHYYDKDFNNEADTPDNFQSRRPNTSFCFLDIRSPGLGDTAMYLCATSRDLEVSGYTFGSGTRLTVV.

This clone was counted only a few times. The chain couples TRBV4-3 to TRBJ2-2; D remains unclear. Germline CDR1 reads LGHNA; CDR2 reads YSLEER. V shed 0 bases and J shed 5 bases, with 7 bases lying between them. The CDR3 runs 14 residues. The CDR3 nucleotides read TGCGCCAGCAGCCAAGATCGAGTAACCGGGGAGCTGTTTTTT. It encodes CASSQDRVTGELFF.

V usage is TRBV28 and J usage is TRBJ1-5, with TRBD1 matching over 8 bases. The CDR3 is 15 residues long. Per the germline V gene, CDR1 is MDHEN and CDR2 is SYDVKM. Losses at the gene ends were 6 bases for V and 5 bases for J; bases not matched to a gene: 9. The CDR3 DNA sequence: TGTGCCAGCAGCTCCGGACAGGGCAGGCATCAGCCCCAGCATTTT. It yields the protein CASSSGQGRHQPQHF.

The chain's CDR3 is CASSARDPRGNGYTF. CDR3 nucleotides: TGTGCCAGCAGCGCTCGGGACCCCAGGGGCAATGGCTACACCTTC. This chain connects TRBV5-6 to TRBJ1-2; D may be TRBD1 (6 bases). The CDR3 spans 15 residues. V was shortened by 4 bases and J by 6 bases, with 19 bases between the two germline ends. CDR1 SGHDT and CDR2 YYEEEE come from the germline V gene.

V is TRBV6-1 and J is TRBJ1-1; no clear D gene. CDR1 and CDR2 (germline): MNHNS, SASEGT. Trimming took off 6 bases at V and 0 bases at J, with 8 bases between the two ends. The CDR3 length is 13 residues. CDR3 amino acids: CASRGSMNTEAFF. CDR3 DNA sequence: TGTGCCAGCAGAGGTAGCATGAACACTGAAGCTTTCTTT.